These 10 T cell receptor beta chains originate from one sample sequenced in a study of OX40 agonist ivuxolimab in advanced cancers. Clones were read by immunoSEQ multiplex PCR, and TCRdb kept only the in-frame ones, dropping some. The table has 30,000 to 40,000 clones, nearly 90% seen once. The sample was CD4+ or CD8+ T cells sorted from blood, taken in a trial of the OX40 agonist ivuxolimab. These receptors all come from an adult with an advanced solid tumor such as melanoma, head and neck, liver or kidney cancer.

CDR3 nucleotide sequence: TGCGCCAGCAGCCCCGGGACAGGGGGGTACTCACCCCTCCACTTT. Translating gives CASSPGTGGYSPLHF. The rearrangement joins TRBV4-3 to TRBJ1-6; 11 bases are shared with TRBD1. The CDR3 spans 15 residues. Germline lookup yields CDR1 LGHNA and CDR2 YSLEER. J gave up 10 bases and V 4 bases, and 6 bases lay outside the gene matches.

The table lists this clone with a count of one. J is TRBJ1-5 and V is TRBV9; 9 bases fit TRBD1. J gave up 4 bases and V 3 bases, and 8 bases lay outside the gene matches. The CDR3 is 16 residues long. In germline, CDR1 is SGDLS, CDR2 YYNGEE. CDR3 protein: CASSDSRDRVNQPQHF. DNA of the CDR3: TGTGCCAGCAGCGATAGCCGGGACAGGGTAAATCAGCCCCAGCATTTT. Together with reference TRBV9 and TRBJ1-5, the CDR3 gives the full variable domain: DSGVTQTPKHLITATGQRVTLRCSPRSGDLSVYWYQQSLDQGLQFLIQYYNGEERAKGNILERFSAQQFPDLHSELNLSSLELGDSALYFCASSDSRDRVNQPQHFGDGTRLSIL.

This chain joins TRBV7-6 and TRBJ2-3, with 7 nucleotides matching TRBD2. The length of the CDR3 is 14 residues. Looked up from germline, CDR1 is SGHVS and CDR2 is FNYEAQ. The J segment lost 5 bases and the V segment lost 2 bases, leaving 4 bases of the junction unmatched. CDR3 region: CASSLTLAVDTQYF. DNA of the CDR3: TGTGCCAGCAGCTTAACGCTAGCGGTAGATACGCAGTATTTT.

The rearrangement uses TRBV21-1 and TRBJ2-2; no check of the table's D call, TRBD2, against the DNA was made. TRBV21-1 is a listed pseudogene. CDR3 size: 15 residues. In DNA, the CDR3 is TGTGCCAGCTTGACTAGCGGAGCAAAGACCGGGGAGCTGTTTTTT. Its protein product is CASLTSGAKTGELFF.

This clone was counted between two and nine times. DNA of the CDR3: TGTGCCAGCAGCGCCGGACAGGGTAGTCAGCCCCAGCATTTT. It encodes CASSAGQGSQPQHF. The chain couples TRBV9 to TRBJ1-5; 8 bases line up with TRBD1. Germline loops: CDR1 SGDLS, CDR2 YYNGEE. Germline trimming cut 3 bases from V and 6 bases from J; bases unmatched to any gene: 5. CDR3 length: 14 amino acids. Complete variable domain (other parts from reference TRBV9 and TRBJ1-5): DSGVTQTPKHLITATGQRVTLRCSPRSGDLSVYWYQQSLDQGLQFLIQYYNGEERAKGNILERFSAQQFPDLHSELNLSSLELGDSALYFCASSAGQGSQPQHFGDGTRLSIL.

The CDR3 DNA sequence: TGTGCCAGCAGTTACAACGTCTACGAGCAGTACTTC. Translated, it gives CASSYNVYEQYF. The chain links TRBV6-5 to TRBJ2-7; D is uncertain. Germline values: CDR1 MNHEY, CDR2 SVGAGI. With 2 bases removed from V and 3 bases from J, the gap between germline ends came to 5 bases. The CDR3 runs 12 residues.

Regarding this clone: Within the sample, other DNA sequences also encode this same CDR3. The chain joins TRBV7-3 to TRBJ2-7; maybe TRBD1 (6 bases). In germline, CDR1 is SGHTA, CDR2 FQGTGA. The ends were cut back, 5 bases at V and 6 bases at J, with 20 bases in the middle. There are 15 residues in the CDR3. Written as DNA, the CDR3 is TGTGCCAGCAGCCTCACGGGGCAGGGGTATTCCGAGCAGTACTTC. It translates to CASSLTGQGYSEQYF.

The chain recombines TRBV4-3 with TRBJ2-2, with 9 bases that match TRBD2. CDR1 LGHNA and CDR2 YSLEER come from the germline V gene. CDR3 length equals 18 residues. V trimming: 3 bases; J trimming: 1 base; junction bases outside the gene matches: 9. This chain's CDR3 is CASSQSEAGGLNTGELFF. CDR3 coding DNA: TGCGCCAGCAGCCAGTCCGAGGCGGGGGGGCTGAACACCGGGGAGCTGTTTTTT.

The rearrangement joins TRBV19 to TRBJ2-1; D is uncertain. V was trimmed by 7 bases and J by 0 bases, leaving 10 bases between them. CDR1 is LNHDA and CDR2 is SQIVND in the germline V gene (reference sequence). CDR3 length equals 14 residues. This chain's CDR3 is CASKSQSSYNEQFF. The CDR3 bases are TGTGCCAGTAAAAGCCAGAGCTCCTACAATGAGCAGTTCTTC.

This sequence joins TRBV30 and TRBJ2-3; TRBD2 matches 7 bases. The CDR3 sequence is 14 residues long. Germline V gives CDR1 GTSNPN, CDR2 SVGIG (reference sequence). V dropped 2 bases and J dropped 8; count of bases not matched to a gene: 10. The CDR3 nucleotides read TGTGCCTGGAGTCCACCCCAGGGAGGGGTTACGCAGTATTTT. Residues: CAWSPPQGGVTQYF.